This entry lists 13 T cell receptor beta chains sequenced from one sample in a study of blood T cell repertoires in COVID-19. The data were produced by immunoSEQ multiplex PCR, yet TCRdb's version contains in-frame clones alone and is incomplete. The repertoire has over 90,000 clones, 81% of them found once; the top ten carry around 4.5%. Sequencing was done on a sample of peripheral blood. The receptors were gathered from a man aged 55 to 69 with acute or convalescent COVID-19.

This clone occurred a few times. The chain links TRBV18 to TRBJ2-2, with TRBD1 identical over 9 bases. Germline values: CDR1 KGHSH, CDR2 LQKENI. The CDR3 is 16 amino acids. V shed 3 bases, J shed 0 bases, and the junction held 2 bases outside the gene matches. The CDR3 protein is CASSPRTGANTGELFF. CDR3 coding DNA: TGTGCCAGCTCACCGCGGACAGGGGCGAACACCGGGGAGCTGTTTTTT.

The rearrangement joins TRBV6-5 to TRBJ1-2; no definite D call. From germline, CDR1 is MNHEY and CDR2 SVGAGI. V lost 4 bases to trimming and J lost 4 bases, with 13 bases between them. There are 14 residues in the CDR3. The chain's CDR3 is CASSSEIGVYGYTF. The CDR3 DNA is TGTGCCAGCAGTTCCGAAATCGGGGTCTATGGCTACACCTTC.

V usage is TRBV19 and J usage is TRBJ1-5; 8 bases line up with TRBD1. From germline, CDR1 is LNHDA and CDR2 SQIVND (reference sequence). This CDR3 contains 15 residues. J was trimmed by 6 bases and V by 5 bases; bases with no gene match: 9. CDR3 nucleotides: TGTGCCAGTAGTCCCTCAGGGGGCGGGAGTCAGCCCCAGCATTTT. Translation gives CASSPSGGGSQPQHF.

The chain carries TRBV6-5 and TRBJ2-7, with 9 positions matching TRBD1. Per the germline V gene, CDR1 is MNHEY and CDR2 is SVGAGI. CDR3 length: 15 residues. Unmatched junction bases numbered 9, after V lost 5 bases and J lost 4 bases. CDR3 sequence: CASSPYGTGYYEQYF. DNA for the CDR3: TGTGCCAGCAGTCCATACGGGACAGGGTATTACGAGCAGTACTTC.

This chain joins TRBV7-2 and TRBJ1-6; 7 bases are shared with TRBD1. Germline-derived CDR1 and CDR2 are SGHTA and FQGNSA. CDR3 length equals 13 residues. With V trimmed by 9 bases and J by 10 bases, 9 bases remained unmatched. The CDR3, as DNA: TGTGCCAGTAACGGACAGGTTAAATCACCCCTCCACTTT. This encodes CASNGQVKSPLHF.

V is TRBV6-5 and J is TRBJ2-5; D is ambiguous. The V and J ends lost 6 bases and 0 bases respectively, with 14 bases between them. Germline loops: CDR1 MNHEY, CDR2 SVGAGI. The CDR3 loop spans 15 amino acids. The CDR3 sequence is CASSGDTTNQETQYF. The CDR3 coding sequence is TGTGCCAGCAGCGGCGACACAACCAACCAAGAGACCCAGTACTTC.

This sequence joins TRBV29-1 and TRBJ2-7; D might be TRBD1 (6 bases). The ends were cut back, 4 bases at V and 1 base at J, with 11 bases in the middle. In germline, CDR1 is SQVTM, CDR2 ANQGSEA. The CDR3 has 13 residues. The CDR3 DNA reads as TGCAGCGTTGTCCCAGGGGCATCCTACGAGCAGTACTTC. The encoded protein is CSVVPGASYEQYF.

The chain uses TRBV5-5 and TRBJ2-2; perhaps TRBD1 as D (5 bases). Per germline, CDR1 SGHKS and CDR2 YYEKEE (reference sequence). Trimming shortened V by 0 bases and J by 4 bases, and 13 bases separated the two germline ends. This CDR3 region has 16 residues. The CDR3 loop reads CASSLEVRVSTGELFF. The DNA of the CDR3 is TGTGCCAGCAGCTTGGAAGTCAGGGTGAGCACCGGGGAGCTGTTTTTT.

This chain joins TRBV6-5 and TRBJ2-7, with a possible D match to TRBD1 (6 bases). CDR3 length: 15 amino acids. V lost 6 bases, J lost 6 bases, and 21 bases lay in between. The germline V gene has CDR1 MNHEY and CDR2 SVGAGI. The CDR3 spells CASSRTVYGKFEQYF. Here the CDR3 DNA reads TGTGCCAGCAGCCGGACAGTCTACGGGAAATTCGAGCAGTACTTC.

The CDR3 DNA reads TGTGCCATCAGCATTCCTGACACCTATGGCTACACCTTC. This gives the protein CAISIPDTYGYTF. The chain couples TRBV10-3 to TRBJ1-2; D is unclear. The CDR3 runs 13 residues. CDR1 and CDR2 from the germline V gene are ENHRY and SYGVKD. V was clipped by 6 bases and J by 4 bases, with 12 bases between them.

The chain carries TRBV5-1 and TRBJ2-5; 9 nucleotides agree with TRBD2. CDR1 and CDR2 (germline): SGHRS, YFSETQ. There are 15 residues in the CDR3. The J segment lost 4 bases and the V segment lost 4 bases, leaving 8 bases of the junction unmatched. CDR3 sequence: CASSVTGTSRETQYF. In nucleotides, the CDR3 is TGCGCCAGCAGCGTTACCGGGACTAGCAGAGAGACCCAGTACTTC.

The J gene is TRBJ2-2, the V gene TRBV7-9, with 9 bases identical to TRBD2. Trimming at V came to 2 bases and at J to 4 bases, leaving 2 bases not matched to a gene. The CDR3 contains 15 residues. The V gene's germline CDR1 is SEHNR and CDR2 FQNEAQ (reference sequence). The CDR3 DNA is TGTGCCAGCAGCTTAAATAGCGGGAGCACCGGGGAGCTGTTTTTT. It translates to CASSLNSGSTGELFF.

This clone turned up a few times. The gene calls are TRBV11-2 and TRBJ2-1; possibly TRBD1 for D (6 bases). Between the trimmed V and J ends, which lost 5 bases and 4 bases, there was a span of 18 bases. Germline V lookup: CDR1 SGHAT, CDR2 FQNNGV. The CDR3 has 16 residues. The CDR3 region has the DNA TGTGCCAGCAGCCCAATACATGGACAGAATTACAATGAGCAGTTCTTC. It yields the protein CASSPIHGQNYNEQFF.